These 9 T cell receptor beta chains came from one sample sequenced in a study of blood T cell repertoires in COVID-19. Sequenced by immunoSEQ multiplex PCR; TCRdb stores in-frame clones only, minus some. The sample has 150,000 or so clones, roughly 84% seen once. The sample taken for sequencing was PBMCs or T cells enriched from blood (not recorded which). The source is a man in his fifties or sixties who had recovered from COVID-19.

The gene calls are TRBV10-3 and TRBJ2-1, with a tentative D call TRBD2 (5 bases). Germline V lookup: CDR1 ENHRY, CDR2 SYGVKD. The V end lost 3 bases, the J end lost 2 bases, and 11 bases lay between the germline ends. CDR3 length equals 15 residues. Here the CDR3 reads CAISDVGGTYNEQFF. CDR3 DNA sequence: TGTGCCATCAGTGACGTCGGAGGAACCTACAATGAGCAGTTCTTC.

The chain carries TRBV4-1 and TRBJ2-3; 7 bases are a match to TRBD1. Per the germline V gene, CDR1 is MGHRA and CDR2 is YSYEKL. V trimming: 4 bases; J trimming: 6 bases; junction bases outside the gene matches: 7. This CDR3 comprises 14 residues. In DNA form, the CDR3 reads TGCGCCAGCAGCCTAGGGACAGCGAGCGATACGCAGTATTTT. Its protein is CASSLGTASDTQYF.

About this clone: The junction differs from germline at one of its ends, possibly a read error. The rearrangement links TRBV19 to TRBJ1-2; the match to TRBD1 covers 7 bases. The CDR3 runs 18 residues. Germline V gene data show CDR1 as LNHDA and CDR2 as SQIVND (reference sequence). CDR3: CASRIVYALGQEDYGYTF. The CDR3 DNA reads as TGTGCCAGTAGGATAGTATATGCCCTTGGACAGGAAGACTATGGCTACACCTTC.

The count of this clone is one. This chain connects TRBV30 to TRBJ2-3, with 8 nucleotides matching TRBD2. V was clipped by 5 bases and J by 4 bases; unmatched bases: 5. Germline values: CDR1 GTSNPN, CDR2 SVGIG (reference sequence). The CDR3 runs 13 residues. The CDR3 loop is CAWRGGPPDTQYF. In DNA form, the CDR3 reads TGTGCCTGGCGGGGGGGCCCCCCAGATACGCAGTATTTT.

The rearrangement links TRBV2 to TRBJ2-1; 9 positions match TRBD1. Germline V gene sequence: CDR1 SNHLY, CDR2 FYNNEI. The CDR3 is 15 amino acids. Losses at the gene ends were 3 bases for V and 6 bases for J; bases not matched to a gene: 6. The CDR3 here is CASSDWGTGFNEQFF. For the CDR3, the DNA is TGTGCCAGCAGTGACTGGGGGACAGGGTTCAATGAGCAGTTCTTC.

This sequence joins TRBV5-1 and TRBJ2-5; TRBD2 matches 7 bases. Germline trimming cut 0 bases from V and 5 bases from J; bases unmatched to any gene: 7. The CDR3 consists of 15 residues. Germline values: CDR1 SGHRS, CDR2 YFSETQ. In nucleotides, the CDR3 is TGCGCCAGCAGCTTGGCCTCAGGAGCGGGGGAGACCCAGTACTTC. Translated, it gives CASSLASGAGETQYF.

The V gene is TRBV29-1, the J gene TRBJ1-1; TRBD1 aligns across 7 bases. J gave up 1 base and V 6 bases, and 8 bases lay outside the gene matches. CDR1 and CDR2 (germline): SQVTM, ANQGSEA. The CDR3 consists of 14 residues. The CDR3 is CSVTPQGRNTEAFF. In DNA, the CDR3 is TGCAGCGTAACGCCACAGGGGAGGAACACTGAAGCTTTCTTT.

The chain carries TRBV23-1 and TRBJ1-3; 7 bases align to TRBD1. TRBV23-1 is marked as an open reading frame, function uncertain. V was clipped by 2 bases and J by 0 bases; unmatched bases: 19. This CDR3 has 21 amino acids. The DNA for the CDR3 is TGCGCCAGCAGTCAAGTAAGTAGAAGGGGGCAGGGCCTAATCTCTGGAAACACCATATATTTT. Translated: CASSQVSRRGQGLISGNTIYF.

The V gene is TRBV30, the J gene TRBJ1-2; 7 bases map to TRBD1. The CDR3 is 15 residues long. Trimming cost V 0 bases and J 8 bases; bases outside gene matches: 12. Germline V gene data show CDR1 as GTSNPN and CDR2 as SVGIG (reference sequence). This CDR3 is CAWSVANRGQGGYTF. The CDR3 DNA follows: TGTGCCTGGAGTGTAGCCAACAGGGGCCAGGGGGGCTACACCTTC.